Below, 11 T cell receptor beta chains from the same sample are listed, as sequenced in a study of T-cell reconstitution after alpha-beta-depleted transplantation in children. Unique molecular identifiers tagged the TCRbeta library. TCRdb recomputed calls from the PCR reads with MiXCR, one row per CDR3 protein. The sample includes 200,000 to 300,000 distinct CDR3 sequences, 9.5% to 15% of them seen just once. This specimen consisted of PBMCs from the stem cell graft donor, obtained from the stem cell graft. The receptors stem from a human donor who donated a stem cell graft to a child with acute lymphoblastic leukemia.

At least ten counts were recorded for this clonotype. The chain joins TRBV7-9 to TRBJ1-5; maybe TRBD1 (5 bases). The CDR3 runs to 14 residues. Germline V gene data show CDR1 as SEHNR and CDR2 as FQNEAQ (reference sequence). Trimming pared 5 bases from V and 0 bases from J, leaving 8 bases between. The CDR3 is CASSPGYSNQPQHF. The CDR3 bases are TGTGCCAGCAGCCCAGGGTATAGCAATCAGCCCCAGCATTTT.

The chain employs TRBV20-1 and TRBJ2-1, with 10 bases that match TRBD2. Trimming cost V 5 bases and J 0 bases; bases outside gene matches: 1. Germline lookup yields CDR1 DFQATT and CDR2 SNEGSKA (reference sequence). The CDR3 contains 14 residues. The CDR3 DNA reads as TGCAGTGCTGGGACTAGCGTCTCCTACAATGAGCAGTTCTTC. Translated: CSAGTSVSYNEQFF.

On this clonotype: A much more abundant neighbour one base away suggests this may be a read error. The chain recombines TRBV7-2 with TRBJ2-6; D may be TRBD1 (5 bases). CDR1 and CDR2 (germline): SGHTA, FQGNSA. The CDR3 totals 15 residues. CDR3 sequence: CATGPPSSGANGLTF. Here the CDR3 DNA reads TGTGCCACCGGACCGCCTTCCTCTGGGGCCAACGGCCTGACTTTC.

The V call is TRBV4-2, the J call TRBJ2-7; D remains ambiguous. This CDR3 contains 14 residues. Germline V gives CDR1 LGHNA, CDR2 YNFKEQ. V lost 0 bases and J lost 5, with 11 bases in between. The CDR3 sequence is CASSQDSVPHEQYF. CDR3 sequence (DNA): TGTGCCAGCAGCCAAGATTCAGTTCCCCACGAGCAGTACTTC.

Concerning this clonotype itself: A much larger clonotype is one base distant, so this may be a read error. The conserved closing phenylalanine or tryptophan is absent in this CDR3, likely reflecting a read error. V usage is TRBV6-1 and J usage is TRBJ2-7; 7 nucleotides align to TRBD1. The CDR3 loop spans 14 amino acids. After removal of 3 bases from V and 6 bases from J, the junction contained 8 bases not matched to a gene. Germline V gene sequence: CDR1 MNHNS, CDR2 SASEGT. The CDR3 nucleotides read TGTGCCAGCAGTGAGACAGGGCTATCCATCGAGCAGTACTCC. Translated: CASSETGLSIEQYS.

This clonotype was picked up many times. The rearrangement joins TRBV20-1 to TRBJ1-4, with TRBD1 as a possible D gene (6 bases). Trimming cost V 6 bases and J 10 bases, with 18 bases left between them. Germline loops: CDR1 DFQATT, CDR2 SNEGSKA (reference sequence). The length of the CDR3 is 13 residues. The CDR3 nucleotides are TGCAGTGCCAGGACAGCCAGTCAGGGAAAACTGTTTTTT. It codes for CSARTASQGKLFF.

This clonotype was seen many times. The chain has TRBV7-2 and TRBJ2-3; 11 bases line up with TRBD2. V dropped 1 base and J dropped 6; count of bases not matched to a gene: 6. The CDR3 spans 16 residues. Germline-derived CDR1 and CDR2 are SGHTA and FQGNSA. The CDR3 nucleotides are TGTGCCAGCAGCTTAGGACTAGCGGGGACCCGGGATACGCAGTATTTT. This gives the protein CASSLGLAGTRDTQYF.

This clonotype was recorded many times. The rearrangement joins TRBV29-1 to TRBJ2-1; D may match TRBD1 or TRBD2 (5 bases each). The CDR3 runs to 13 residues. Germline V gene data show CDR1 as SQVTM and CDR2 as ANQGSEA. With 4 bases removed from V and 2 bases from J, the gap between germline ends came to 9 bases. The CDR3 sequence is CSVGGRAYNEQFF. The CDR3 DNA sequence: TGCAGCGTTGGGGGGAGAGCCTACAATGAGCAGTTCTTC.

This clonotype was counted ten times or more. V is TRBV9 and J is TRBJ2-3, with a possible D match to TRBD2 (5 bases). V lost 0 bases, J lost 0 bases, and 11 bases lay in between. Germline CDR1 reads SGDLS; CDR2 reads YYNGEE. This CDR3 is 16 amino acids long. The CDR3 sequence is CASSVVGERSTDTQYF. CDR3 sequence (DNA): TGTGCCAGCAGCGTAGTCGGAGAGCGGAGCACAGATACGCAGTATTTT.

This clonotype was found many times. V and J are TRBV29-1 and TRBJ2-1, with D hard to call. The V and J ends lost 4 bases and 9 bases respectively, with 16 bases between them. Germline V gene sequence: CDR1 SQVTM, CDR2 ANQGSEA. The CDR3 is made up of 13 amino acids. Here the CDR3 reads CSVVTLTLIEQFF. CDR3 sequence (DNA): TGCAGCGTTGTGACTCTCACCCTCATTGAGCAGTTCTTC.

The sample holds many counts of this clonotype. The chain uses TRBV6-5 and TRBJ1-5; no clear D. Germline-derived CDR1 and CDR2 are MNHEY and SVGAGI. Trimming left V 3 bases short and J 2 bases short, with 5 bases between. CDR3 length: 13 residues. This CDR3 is CASSYKGNQPQHF. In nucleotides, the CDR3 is TGTGCCAGCAGTTATAAAGGCAATCAGCCCCAGCATTTT.